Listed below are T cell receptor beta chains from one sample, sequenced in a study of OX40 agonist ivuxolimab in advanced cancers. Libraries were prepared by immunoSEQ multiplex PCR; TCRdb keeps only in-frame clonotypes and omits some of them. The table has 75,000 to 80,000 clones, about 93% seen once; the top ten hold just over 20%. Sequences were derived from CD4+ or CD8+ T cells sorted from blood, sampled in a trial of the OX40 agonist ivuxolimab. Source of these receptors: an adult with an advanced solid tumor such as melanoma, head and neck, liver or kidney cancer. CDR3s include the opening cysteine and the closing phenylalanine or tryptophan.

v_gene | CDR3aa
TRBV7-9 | CASDGTSYETQYF
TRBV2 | CASPVWTGTTEAFF
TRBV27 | CASSLEPHHRGANYGYTF
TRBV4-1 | CASSQGFALAGGNEQFF
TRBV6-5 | CASSYSGGAGELFF
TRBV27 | CASSSLGETQYF
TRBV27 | CASSLSDRVGDEQFF
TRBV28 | CASSLGTGEYEQYF
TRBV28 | CASSSIWGYTF
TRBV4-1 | CASSQGGGGYTGELFF
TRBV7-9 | CASSPGLYEQYF
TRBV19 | CASRPQGYGGYTF
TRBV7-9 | CASSFQGLNEQYF
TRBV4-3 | CASSPENRGTNTEAFF
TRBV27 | CASSQDGSNQPQHF
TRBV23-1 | CASSQDRALVSYEQYF
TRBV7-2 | CASSLVPGRYQETQYF
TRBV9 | CASSVSRLGNEQFF
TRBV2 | CATRHLTGGANEKLFF
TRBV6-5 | CASRNGGQPQHF
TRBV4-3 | CASSRGGGGEQFF
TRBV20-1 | CSANTGSEQYF
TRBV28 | CASTTTVSLTGPSPYEQYF
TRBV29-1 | CSVGLAGDYEQYF
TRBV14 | CASSRLAEIYNEQFF
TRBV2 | CASGLLQWDEQYF
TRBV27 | CASSFGDNQPQHF
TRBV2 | CASSEAVGLAGGSTSTDTQYF
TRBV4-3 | CASSQELIRRGSYNEQFF
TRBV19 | CASGEGGLWPQHF